This TCR beta chain was recorded in a study of T-cell memory formation after mild COVID-19. With constant-segment primers, 5'RACE yielded cDNA libraries of TCR alpha and TCR beta that carried sample barcodes and UMIs. TCRdb re-derived calls from the 5' RACE reads in MiXCR, one entry per CDR3 protein. The sample records about 500,000 distinct CDR3 sequences, roughly 22% being singletons. This CDR3 contains 14 residues. The V end was cut by 5 bases, the J end by 5 bases, with 15 bases between. Germline CDR1 and CDR2: SGHTA and FQGNSA. Study outcomes and limitations: Certain responding clones were present in pre-infection memory, suggesting participation of cross-reactive memory.

This clonotype showed up just a few times. The target antigen is unknown. This clonotype was obtained from an adult woman who had mild COVID-19 (a few samples of this study predate the infection). Cell type and time point are not known. Sequencing used PBMCs or a T cell subset sorted from them (not recorded which). The chain carries TRBV7-2 and TRBJ2-5; D perhaps matches TRBD1 (5 bases). The CDR3 DNA reads TGTGCCAGCAGCCCGCAAACAGGAGCCGAGACCCAGTACTTC. It yields the protein CASSPQTGAETQYF.